Below are 22 T cell receptor beta chains sequenced from a single sample in a study of T cell changes during pregnancy in multiple sclerosis. Sequencing was performed with immunoSEQ multiplex PCR; in TCRdb, only in-frame clones are kept and a portion is missing. The table lists roughly 53,000 clones, 85% to 95% of them singletons, with around 0.61% in the top ten. The starting material was CD4+ T cells from peripheral blood mononuclear cells, obtained in the third trimester of pregnancy. These receptors originate from a female donor with multiple sclerosis, enrolled in a pregnancy study.

J is TRBJ2-1 and V is TRBV5-6; 8 bases fit TRBD2. The J segment lost 9 bases and the V segment lost 3 bases, leaving 20 bases of the junction unmatched. The CDR3 has 18 amino acids. Germline V gene data show CDR1 as SGHDT and CDR2 as YYEEEE. The CDR3 nucleotides are TGTGCCAGCAGCTCGCCCACAATAGCGGGACCCTGGGGAGGTGAGCAGTTCTTC. Protein: CASSSPTIAGPWGGEQFF.

CDR3 sequence (DNA): TGTGCCAGCAGGGACAGGGTGGAAGAGACCCAGTACTTC. Protein sequence: CASRDRVEETQYF. The rearrangement links TRBV28 to TRBJ2-5; 8 bases align to TRBD1. CDR3 length equals 13 residues. Germline V gene data show CDR1 as MDHEN and CDR2 as SYDVKM. V was pared by 6 bases and J by 3 bases, with 3 bases of the junction left unmatched.

A few counts support this clone. Other DNA sequences in the same sample also yield this CDR3. The chain has TRBV15 and TRBJ2-1; no reliable D call. The CDR3 totals 13 residues. Germline CDR1 reads LNHNV; CDR2 reads YYDKDF (reference sequence). Trimming removed 0 bases from V and 7 bases from J, with 7 bases in between. This CDR3 is CATSRDLGNEQFF. The CDR3 nucleotides read TGTGCCACCAGCAGAGATCTCGGGAATGAGCAGTTCTTC.

The V gene is TRBV16, the J gene TRBJ1-2; D not resolved. The CDR3 runs 13 residues. Germline loops: CDR1 KGHSY, CDR2 FQNENV. Trimming removed 0 bases from V and 8 bases from J, with 10 bases in between. For the CDR3, the DNA is TGTGCCAGCAGCCAATCATCGGGGTTCGGCTACACCTTC. Protein sequence: CASSQSSGFGYTF.

J is TRBJ2-5 and V is TRBV18, with 9 bases fitting TRBD1. The CDR3 is 14 residues long. Germline V gene lookup returns CDR1 KGHSH and CDR2 LQKENI. J lost 3 bases, V lost 3 bases, and 2 bases had no gene match. CDR3 sequence: CASSPRTGEETQYF. The CDR3 region has the DNA TGTGCCAGCTCACCTAGGACAGGGGAAGAGACCCAGTACTTC.

The chain has TRBV19 and TRBJ2-2; possibly TRBD2 for D (6 bases). Germline values: CDR1 LNHDA, CDR2 SQIVND (reference sequence). Trimming cost V 6 bases and J 6 bases, with 17 bases left between them. The CDR3 runs to 15 residues. CDR3 sequence reads: CASRPLLGGPGELFF. CDR3 DNA sequence: TGTGCCAGTAGACCCTTGCTGGGAGGCCCCGGGGAGCTGTTTTTT.

The chain couples TRBV4-1 to TRBJ2-3; the match to TRBD1 covers 7 bases. CDR1 and CDR2 from the germline V gene are MGHRA and YSYEKL. J lost 6 bases, V lost 4 bases, and 7 bases had no gene match. This CDR3 spans 14 amino acids. In DNA form, the CDR3 reads TGCGCCAGCAGCCTTCACAGGGGAAGCGATACGCAGTATTTT. This sequence encodes CASSLHRGSDTQYF.

V usage is TRBV5-6 and J usage is TRBJ2-1; TRBD2 matches at 9 bases. With 2 bases clipped from V and 2 bases from J, the junction kept 2 bases outside the gene matches. This CDR3 comprises 15 residues. Per the germline V gene, CDR1 is SGHDT and CDR2 is YYEEEE. This CDR3 reads CASSFSGSAYNEQFF. In nucleotides, the CDR3 is TGTGCCAGCAGCTTTAGCGGGAGCGCCTACAATGAGCAGTTCTTC.

V is TRBV6-4 and J is TRBJ2-1, with D possibly being TRBD1 (5 bases). The CDR3 consists of 12 residues. Trimming took 6 bases from V and 10 from J, leaving 13 bases between them. Germline assignment: CDR1 MRHNA and CDR2 SNTAGT. CDR3 bases: TGTGCCAGCAGATCACAGGTTAGGGAGCAGTTCTTC. Residues: CASRSQVREQFF.

The chain uses TRBV7-8 and TRBJ2-1; 14 bases agree with TRBD2. CDR1 is SGHVS, CDR2 FQNEAQ, per germline. The length of the CDR3 is 14 residues. With 3 bases clipped from V and 9 bases from J, the junction kept 1 base outside the gene matches. Here the CDR3 reads CASSLGTSGGEQFF. Written as DNA, the CDR3 is TGTGCCAGCAGCTTGGGGACTAGCGGGGGTGAGCAGTTCTTC.

This clone was recorded once. The gene calls are TRBV19 and TRBJ2-5; 7 bases line up with TRBD2. The CDR3 sequence is 13 residues long. Looked up from germline, CDR1 is LNHDA and CDR2 is SQIVND (reference sequence). Trimming at V came to 4 bases and at J to 5 bases, leaving 4 bases not matched to a gene. This CDR3 is CASSSGRSETQYF. CDR3 coding DNA: TGTGCCAGTAGTAGCGGGAGATCGGAGACCCAGTACTTC.

The rearrangement joins TRBV7-3 to TRBJ1-2; D gene uncertain. Trimming took off 5 bases at V and 7 bases at J, with 17 bases between the two ends. The germline gives CDR1 SGHTA, CDR2 FQGTGA. CDR3 size: 14 residues. CDR3 residues: CASSRTSGVGGYTF. The CDR3 coding sequence is TGTGCCAGCAGCAGGACCTCCGGGGTCGGTGGCTACACCTTC.

The V gene is TRBV5-1, the J gene TRBJ2-1; TRBD2 matches at 7 bases. V was clipped by 3 bases and J by 7 bases; unmatched bases: 10. The V gene's germline CDR1 is SGHRS and CDR2 YFSETQ. CDR3 length: 15 amino acids. CDR3 bases: TGCGCCAGCAGCTACTCTAGCGGCCGGTTAAATGAGCAGTTCTTC. This gives the protein CASSYSSGRLNEQFF.

This clone came up once. The chain employs TRBV19 and TRBJ2-3; D possibly corresponds to TRBD1 (6 bases). Trimming shortened V by 0 bases and J by 2 bases, and 15 bases separated the two germline ends. Germline CDR1 is LNHDA and CDR2 is SQIVND (reference sequence). The CDR3 spans 17 residues. This CDR3 reads CASSIDGPGATTDTQYF. The CDR3 nucleotides read TGTGCCAGTAGTATAGATGGTCCAGGGGCGACCACAGATACGCAGTATTTT.

V usage is TRBV6-1 and J usage is TRBJ2-3; 14 bases line up with TRBD2. V lost 2 bases, J lost 0 bases, and 13 bases stayed unmatched. The CDR3 is made up of 21 amino acids. CDR1 is MNHNS and CDR2 is SASEGT in the germline V gene. CDR3 DNA sequence: TGTGCCAGCAGTGAAAAATTTCCGACTAGCGGGAGGGTATTTAGCACAGATACGCAGTATTTT. The encoded protein is CASSEKFPTSGRVFSTDTQYF.

CDR3 DNA sequence: TGTGCCAGCAGCTTGGACTCCATCCCATACGAGCAGTACTTC. This gives the protein CASSLDSIPYEQYF. This rearrangement joins TRBV9 to TRBJ2-7; D may be TRBD2 (5 bases). Trimming removed 4 bases at V and 4 bases at J, with 15 bases between. This CDR3 contains 14 residues. Germline loops: CDR1 SGDLS, CDR2 YYNGEE.

The gene calls are TRBV29-1 and TRBJ2-1, with D tentatively TRBD1 (7 bases). The CDR3 totals 15 residues. The germline V gene encodes CDR1 SQVTM and CDR2 ANQGSEA. Trimming removed 6 bases from V and 2 bases from J, with 17 bases in between. Here the CDR3 reads CSVQGGEGAYNEQFF. CDR3 nucleotides: TGCAGCGTCCAGGGGGGAGAAGGGGCCTACAATGAGCAGTTCTTC.

This clone has only a few counts. The CDR3 DNA follows: TGCAGCGTTGAAGAGGGGGCGAACACTGAAGCTTTCTTT. It encodes CSVEEGANTEAFF. The chain joins TRBV29-1 to TRBJ1-1; the D gene is possibly TRBD1 (6 bases). This CDR3 has 13 residues. The ends were cut back, 0 bases at V and 1 base at J, with 6 bases in the middle. CDR1 is SQVTM, CDR2 ANQGSEA, per germline.

The chain carries TRBV19 and TRBJ1-3; D perhaps matches TRBD1 (5 bases). The CDR3 is made up of 13 amino acids. Germline V gene lookup returns CDR1 LNHDA and CDR2 SQIVND (reference sequence). V was trimmed by 7 bases and J by 2 bases, leaving 9 bases between them. The CDR3 loop is CASTRTTGNTIYF. In DNA, the CDR3 is TGTGCCAGTACGAGGACAACTGGAAACACCATATATTTT.

This chain links TRBV7-3 with TRBJ2-1; possible D gene TRBD2, 5 bases. This CDR3 is 13 amino acids long. Per germline, CDR1 SGHTA and CDR2 FQGTGA. V was clipped by 8 bases and J by 8 bases, with 16 bases between them. The CDR3 region is CASGKGGPHEQFF. The CDR3 DNA reads TGTGCCAGCGGTAAAGGAGGCCCGCATGAGCAGTTCTTC.

The V gene is TRBV28, the J gene TRBJ1-3; no definite D call. There are 14 residues in the CDR3. Trimming took 4 bases from V and 2 from J, leaving 9 bases between them. Germline V CDR1 and CDR2: MDHEN, SYDVKM. CDR3 protein: CASSSGSAGNTIYF. The CDR3 nucleotides read TGTGCCAGCAGTTCAGGTTCTGCTGGAAACACCATATATTTT.

The chain joins TRBV4-2 to TRBJ2-2; 8 bases fit TRBD2. V lost 4 bases to trimming and J lost 6 bases; unmatched junction nucleotides: 7. Germline V gene lookup returns CDR1 LGHNA and CDR2 YNFKEQ. CDR3 length: 15 residues. The DNA for the CDR3 is TGTGCCAGCAGCCGAGAGACTAGCGTAGCCGGGGAGCTGTTTTTT. Its translation is CASSRETSVAGELFF.